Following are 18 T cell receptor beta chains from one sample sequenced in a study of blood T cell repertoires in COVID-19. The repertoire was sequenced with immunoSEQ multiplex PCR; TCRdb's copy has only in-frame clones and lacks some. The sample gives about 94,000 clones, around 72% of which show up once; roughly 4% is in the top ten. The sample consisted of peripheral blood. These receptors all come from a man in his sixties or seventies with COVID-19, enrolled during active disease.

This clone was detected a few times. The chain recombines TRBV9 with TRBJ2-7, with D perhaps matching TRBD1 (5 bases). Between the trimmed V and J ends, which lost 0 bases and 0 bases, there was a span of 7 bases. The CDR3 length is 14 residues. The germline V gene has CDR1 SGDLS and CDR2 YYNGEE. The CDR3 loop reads CASSVDDSSYEQYF. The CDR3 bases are TGTGCCAGCAGCGTAGACGACAGCTCCTACGAGCAGTACTTC. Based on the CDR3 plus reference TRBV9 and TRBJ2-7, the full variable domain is DSGVTQTPKHLITATGQRVTLRCSPRSGDLSVYWYQQSLDQGLQFLIQYYNGEERAKGNILERFSAQQFPDLHSELNLSSLELGDSALYFCASSVDDSSYEQYFGPGTRLTVT.

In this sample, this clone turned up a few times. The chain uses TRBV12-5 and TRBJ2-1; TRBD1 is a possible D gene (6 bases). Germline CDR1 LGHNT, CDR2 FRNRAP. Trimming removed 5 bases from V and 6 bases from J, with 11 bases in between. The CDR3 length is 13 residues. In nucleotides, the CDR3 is TGTGCTAGTGGTCGGGACACTAGCAATGAGCAGTTCTTC. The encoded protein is CASGRDTSNEQFF. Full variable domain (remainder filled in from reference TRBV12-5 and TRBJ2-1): DARVTQTPRHKVTEMGQEVTMRCQPILGHNTVFWYRQTMMQGLELLAYFRNRAPLDDSGMPKDRFSAEMPDATLATLKIQPSEPRDSAVYFCASGRDTSNEQFFGPGTRLTVL.

CDR3 sequence: CASSPPQTSYEQYF. The CDR3 coding sequence is TGTGCCAGCAGCCCACCACAGACATCCTACGAGCAGTACTTC. The rearrangement links TRBV4-2 to TRBJ2-7; no clear D gene. This CDR3 is built from 14 residues. V lost 4 bases to trimming and J lost 1 base, with 11 bases between them. Germline assignment: CDR1 LGHNA and CDR2 YNFKEQ.

The CDR3 region is CASSIQSGRGYEQYF. The CDR3 region has the DNA TGTGCCAGCAGCATCCAAAGTGGGAGGGGCTACGAGCAGTACTTC. The rearrangement uses TRBV9 and TRBJ2-7, with TRBD2 matching over 7 bases. The CDR3 totals 15 residues. Germline assignment: CDR1 SGDLS and CDR2 YYNGEE. Trimming removed 4 bases from V and 3 bases from J; junction bases left unmatched: 10.

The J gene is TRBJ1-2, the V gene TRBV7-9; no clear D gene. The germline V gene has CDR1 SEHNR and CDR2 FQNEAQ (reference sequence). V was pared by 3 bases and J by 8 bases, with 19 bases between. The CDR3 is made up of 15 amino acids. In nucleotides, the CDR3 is TGTGCCAGCAGCTTTCAAGCATTGTCGGGAAGCGGCTACACCTTC. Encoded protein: CASSFQALSGSGYTF. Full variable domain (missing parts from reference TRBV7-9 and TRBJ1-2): DTGVSQNPRHKITKRGQNVTFRCDPISEHNRLYWYRQTLGQGPEFLTYFQNEAQLEKSRLLSDRFSAERPKGSFSTLEIQRTEQGDSAMYLCASSFQALSGSGYTFGSGTRLTVV.

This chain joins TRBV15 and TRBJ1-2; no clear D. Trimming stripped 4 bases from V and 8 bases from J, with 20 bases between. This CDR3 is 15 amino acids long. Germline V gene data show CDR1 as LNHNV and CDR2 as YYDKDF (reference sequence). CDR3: CATSTNRGRGYGYTF. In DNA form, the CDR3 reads TGTGCCACCAGCACAAACCGGGGTCGAGGGTACGGCTACACCTTC.

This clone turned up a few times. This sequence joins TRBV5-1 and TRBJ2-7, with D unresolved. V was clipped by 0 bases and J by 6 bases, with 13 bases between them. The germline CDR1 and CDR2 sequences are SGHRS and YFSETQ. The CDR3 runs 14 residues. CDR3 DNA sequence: TGCGCCAGCAGCTTGGGCGACATCTTCGGCGAGCAGTACTTC. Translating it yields CASSLGDIFGEQYF.

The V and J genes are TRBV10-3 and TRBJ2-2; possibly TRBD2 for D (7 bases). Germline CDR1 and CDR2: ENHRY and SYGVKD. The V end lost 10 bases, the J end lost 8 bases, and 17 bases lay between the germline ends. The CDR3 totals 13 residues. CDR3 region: CATTGGPAGELFF. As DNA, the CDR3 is TGTGCCACCACCGGGGGGCCAGCGGGGGAGCTGTTTTTT.

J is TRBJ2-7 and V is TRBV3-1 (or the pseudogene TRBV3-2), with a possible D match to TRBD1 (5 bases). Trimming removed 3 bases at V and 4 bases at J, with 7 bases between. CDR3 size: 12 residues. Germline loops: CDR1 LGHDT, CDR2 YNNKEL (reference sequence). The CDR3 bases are TGTGCCAGCAGCCAGACAGAATACGAGCAGTACTTC. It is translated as CASSQTEYEQYF.

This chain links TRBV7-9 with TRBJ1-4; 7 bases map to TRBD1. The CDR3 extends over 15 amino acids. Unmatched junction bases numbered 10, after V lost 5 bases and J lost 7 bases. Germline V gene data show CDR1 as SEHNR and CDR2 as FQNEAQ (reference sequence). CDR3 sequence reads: CASSPQGQWIEKLFF. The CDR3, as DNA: TGTGCCAGCAGCCCTCAGGGACAGTGGATTGAAAAACTGTTTTTT.

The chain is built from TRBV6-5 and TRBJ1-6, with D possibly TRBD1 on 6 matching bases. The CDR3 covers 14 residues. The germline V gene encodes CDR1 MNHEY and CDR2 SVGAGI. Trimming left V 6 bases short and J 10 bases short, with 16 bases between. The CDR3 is CASSSGALGSPLHF. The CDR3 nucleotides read TGTGCCAGCAGCTCAGGGGCTTTAGGCTCACCCCTCCACTTT.

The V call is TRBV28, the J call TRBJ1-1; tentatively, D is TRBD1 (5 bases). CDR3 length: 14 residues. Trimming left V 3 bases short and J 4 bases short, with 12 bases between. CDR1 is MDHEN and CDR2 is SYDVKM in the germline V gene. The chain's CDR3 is CASSFWAQGTEAFF. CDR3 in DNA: TGTGCCAGCAGTTTTTGGGCGCAGGGCACTGAAGCTTTCTTT.

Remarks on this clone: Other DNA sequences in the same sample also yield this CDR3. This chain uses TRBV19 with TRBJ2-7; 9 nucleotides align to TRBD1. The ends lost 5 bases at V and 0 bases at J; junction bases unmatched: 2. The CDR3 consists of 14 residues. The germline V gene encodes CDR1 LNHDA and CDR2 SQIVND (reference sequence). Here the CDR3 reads CASSRDRVSYEQYF. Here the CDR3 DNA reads TGTGCCAGTAGTCGGGACAGGGTCTCCTACGAGCAGTACTTC.

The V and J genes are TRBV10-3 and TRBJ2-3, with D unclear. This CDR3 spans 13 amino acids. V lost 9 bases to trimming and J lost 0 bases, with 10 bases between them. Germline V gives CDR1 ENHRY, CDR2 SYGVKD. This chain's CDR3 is CAILQQSTDTQYF. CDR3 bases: TGTGCCATACTTCAACAGAGCACAGATACGCAGTATTTT.

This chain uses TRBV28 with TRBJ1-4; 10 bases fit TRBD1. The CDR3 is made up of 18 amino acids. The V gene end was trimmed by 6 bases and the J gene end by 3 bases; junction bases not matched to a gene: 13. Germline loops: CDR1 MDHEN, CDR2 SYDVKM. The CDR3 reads CASSPPGQGVVANEKLFF. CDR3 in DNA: TGTGCCAGCAGCCCCCCCGGACAGGGGGTGGTTGCTAATGAAAAACTGTTTTTT.

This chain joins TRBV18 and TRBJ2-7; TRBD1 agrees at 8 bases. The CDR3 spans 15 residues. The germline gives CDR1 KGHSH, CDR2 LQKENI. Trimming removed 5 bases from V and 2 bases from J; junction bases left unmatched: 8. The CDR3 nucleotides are TGTGCCAGCTCATCGACAGGGGTTTATACCTACGAGCAGTACTTC. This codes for CASSSTGVYTYEQYF.

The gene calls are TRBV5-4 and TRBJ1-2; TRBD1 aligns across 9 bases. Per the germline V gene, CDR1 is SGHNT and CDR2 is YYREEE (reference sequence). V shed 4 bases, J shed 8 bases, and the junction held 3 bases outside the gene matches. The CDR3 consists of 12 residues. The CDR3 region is CASSGDREGYTF. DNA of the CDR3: TGTGCCAGCAGCGGGGACAGGGAAGGCTACACCTTC. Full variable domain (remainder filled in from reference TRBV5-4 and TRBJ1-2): ETGVTQSPTHLIKTRGQQVTLRCSSQSGHNTVSWYQQALGQGPQFIFQYYREEENGRGNFPPRFSGLQFPNYSSELNVNALELDDSALYLCASSGDREGYTFGSGTRLTVV.

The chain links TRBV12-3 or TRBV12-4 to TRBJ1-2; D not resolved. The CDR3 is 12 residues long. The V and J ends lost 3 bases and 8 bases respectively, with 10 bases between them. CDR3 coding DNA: TGTGCCAGCAGTTTGATAGCTATGGGCTACACCTTC. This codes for CASSLIAMGYTF.